This TCR beta chain was identified in a study of blood T cell repertoires in COVID-19. On the study more broadly: The United States, Italy and Spain supplied acute and convalescent COVID-19 samples. T cells, B-cell-depleted T cells, or PBMCs provided the cDNA or gDNA that served as material.

Germline CDR1 and CDR2: SGHAT and FQNNGV. The CDR3 length is 15 residues. The V segment lost 5 bases and the J segment 2 bases; nucleotides outside the gene matches: 4. Per the study methods: Counts of nucleated cells, estimated from reference gene primer amplification, were obtained. The table came from immunoSEQ multiplex PCR; TCRdb's copy has only in-frame clones and leaves some out. For V, J and clone size, that table is used; D and trimming come from the DNA. The sample lists approximately 130,000 clones, around four fifths occurring once. The clonotype was recovered from a human donor in a cohort sampled during active COVID-19. Source material: peripheral blood. The V call is TRBV11-2, the J call TRBJ1-3; 9 bases are shared with TRBD1. Here the CDR3 DNA reads TGTGCCAGCAGCACCCGGACAGGGGCTGGAAACACCATATATTTT. Protein: CASSTRTGAGNTIYF.